This TCR beta chain was obtained from a study of blood T cell repertoires in COVID-19. Study-level background: The United States, Italy and Spain were the sources of the acute and convalescent COVID-19 samples. T cells, B-cell-depleted T cells, or PBMCs provided the cDNA or gDNA that served as material.

This clone was counted a few times. Methods used by the authors: Nucleated cell counts were estimated from reference gene primer amplification. Profiled with immunoSEQ multiplex PCR; TCRdb holds only in-frame clones, not every one. V and J calls and clone size are copied from that table; D and trimming were computed from the DNA. The data contain about 90,000 clones, 87% of them seen just once; the ten biggest clones take up roughly 14%. V was cut by 6 bases and J by 10 bases, with 16 bases left in between. CDR1 and CDR2 (germline): MDHEN, SYDVKM. The CDR3 loop spans 14 amino acids. V and J are TRBV28 and TRBJ1-6; possibly TRBD1 for D (5 bases). The receptor was derived from a male donor with acute or convalescent COVID-19. The sequenced sample was peripheral blood. CDR3 bases: TGTGCCAGCAGATCCGTGGGGGAGGGATCACCCCTCCACTTT. It translates to CASRSVGEGSPLHF.